These 13 T cell receptor beta chains were all obtained from the same sample, sequenced in a study of CD8+ T cells in alopecia areata. Following extraction, RNA underwent reverse transcription to cDNA, which served as the sequencing template. Repertoires were generated with immunoSEQ multiplex PCR, while TCRdb's copy carries only in-frame clones and drops some. The sample yields roughly 100,000 clones, 55% seen once. Sequencing was done on a sample of CD4+ T cells sorted from blood. These receptors originate from a human donor in good health.

V gene TRBV5-1 combines with J gene TRBJ2-5, with TRBD1 matching 7 bases. The CDR3 loop spans 15 amino acids. CDR1 is SGHRS, CDR2 YFSETQ, per germline. Losses at the gene ends were 4 bases for V and 6 bases for J; bases not matched to a gene: 12. CDR3 loop: CASSRADRVLKTQYF. For the CDR3, the DNA is TGCGCCAGCAGCAGGGCAGACAGGGTTCTCAAGACCCAGTACTTC.

V usage is TRBV7-2 and J usage is TRBJ2-3, with TRBD2 identical over 9 bases. The CDR3 sequence is 15 residues long. V shed 1 base and J 5 bases; nucleotides not matched to a gene: 4. Germline lookup yields CDR1 SGHTA and CDR2 FQGNSA. This CDR3 is CASSLGSGGKDTQYF. CDR3 in DNA: TGTGCCAGCAGCTTAGGTAGCGGGGGAAAAGATACGCAGTATTTT.

The chain recombines TRBV5-1 with TRBJ1-6; possible D gene TRBD1, 5 bases. The V and J ends lost 0 bases and 2 bases respectively, with 15 bases between them. The CDR3 sequence is 18 residues long. Germline assignment: CDR1 SGHRS and CDR2 YFSETQ. The CDR3 DNA reads TGCGCCAGCAGCTTGGCCCCGGGACGGAGCCCCTATAATTCACCCCTCCACTTT. This codes for CASSLAPGRSPYNSPLHF. Based on the CDR3 plus reference TRBV5-1 and TRBJ1-6, the full variable domain is KAGVTQTPRYLIKTRGQQVTLSCSPISGHRSVSWYQQTPGQGLQFLFEYFSETQRNKGNFPGRFSGRQFSNSRSEMNVSTLELGDSALYLCASSLAPGRSPYNSPLHFGNGTRLTVT.

This clone was observed a single time. J is TRBJ2-1 and V is TRBV2; a possible D gene is TRBD1 (6 bases). The V and J ends lost 2 bases and 4 bases respectively, with 6 bases between them. The CDR3 has 13 amino acids. Germline V gives CDR1 SNHLY, CDR2 FYNNEI. The CDR3 is CASSETGYNEQFF. The CDR3 nucleotides are TGTGCCAGCAGTGAAACAGGGTACAATGAGCAGTTCTTC.

V is TRBV1 and J is TRBJ2-3; TRBD2, the table's D call, was not compared with the DNA. TRBV1 is a pseudogene locus. The length of the CDR3 is 18 residues. CDR3 sequence reads: CTSSQDLRDSPSTDTQYF. The CDR3 bases are TGCACCAGCAGCCAAGATCTCCGTGACTCACCTAGCACAGATACGCAGTATTTT.

The chain uses TRBV28 and TRBJ2-2; no reliable D call. Trimming took 5 bases from V and 5 from J, leaving 12 bases between them. The CDR3 has 14 amino acids. Germline V lookup: CDR1 MDHEN, CDR2 SYDVKM. The CDR3 is CASSPKQRTGELFF. CDR3 sequence (DNA): TGTGCCAGCAGTCCGAAACAAAGGACCGGGGAGCTGTTTTTT.

This clone was counted only a few times. V gene TRBV6-5 combines with J gene TRBJ1-1; a possible D gene is TRBD1 (5 bases). The length of the CDR3 is 13 residues. Trimming stripped 2 bases from V and 8 bases from J, with 12 bases between. Germline CDR1 and CDR2: MNHEY and SVGAGI. CDR3 protein: CASSYIGQGEAFF. For the CDR3, the DNA is TGTGCCAGCAGTTACATCGGGCAGGGAGAAGCTTTCTTT.

This clone was picked up a small number of times. The V and J genes are TRBV30 and TRBJ2-2; no clear D gene. CDR3 length: 12 residues. The germline CDR1 and CDR2 sequences are GTSNPN and SVGIG (reference sequence). V lost 4 bases and J lost 6, with 9 bases in between. The CDR3 sequence is CAWTPLAGELFF. The CDR3 nucleotides read TGTGCCTGGACCCCTCTGGCCGGGGAGCTGTTTTTT.

The chain combines TRBV7-2 with TRBJ2-5; the D gene is possibly TRBD1 (6 bases). CDR3 size: 15 residues. The germline V gene has CDR1 SGHTA and CDR2 FQGNSA. V dropped 1 base and J dropped 4 bases, with 13 bases sitting between them. The DNA for the CDR3 is TGTGCCAGCAGCTTAGATCGAGGGGGTGGAGAGACCCAGTACTTC. Translating gives CASSLDRGGGETQYF.

This chain uses TRBV29-1 with TRBJ2-4; possibly TRBD2 for D (5 bases). Germline lookup yields CDR1 SQVTM and CDR2 ANQGSEA. V was pared by 6 bases and J by 4 bases, with 13 bases between. The CDR3 contains 13 residues. CDR3 nucleotides: TGCAGCGTGGCCCCGGGAACAAAAAACATTCAGTACTTC. This gives the protein CSVAPGTKNIQYF.

The gene calls are TRBV10-3 and TRBJ2-3; 7 bases are shared with TRBD1. CDR3 size: 15 residues. V was clipped by 3 bases and J by 0 bases; unmatched bases: 3. Germline V gives CDR1 ENHRY, CDR2 SYGVKD. CDR3 DNA sequence: TGTGCCATCAGTGATGAGGACAGGAGCACAGATACGCAGTATTTT. Its translation is CAISDEDRSTDTQYF.

This clone showed up just a few times. The chain recombines TRBV6-1 with TRBJ1-5, with unresolved D. V lost 4 bases and J lost 0, with 7 bases in between. From germline, CDR1 is MNHNS and CDR2 SASEGT. CDR3 length: 14 residues. The CDR3 loop reads CASSVSGSNQPQHF. For the CDR3, the DNA is TGTGCCAGCAGTGTATCAGGTAGCAATCAGCCCCAGCATTTT.

The V call is TRBV15, the J call TRBJ1-5; 7 bases fit TRBD1. The CDR3 is made up of 15 amino acids. CDR1 and CDR2 (germline): LNHNV, YYDKDF (reference sequence). The V segment lost 5 bases and the J segment 1 base; nucleotides outside the gene matches: 5. CDR3 sequence reads: CATSQGGTSNQPQHF. The CDR3 region has the DNA TGTGCCACCAGCCAAGGGGGCACAAGCAATCAGCCCCAGCATTTT.